The 7 T cell receptor beta chains presented below share a single source sample, sequenced in a study of T cell repertoires in cytomegalovirus infection. One entry per CDR3 protein, called by TCRdb with MiXCR from the reads. The profile covers nearly 550,000 distinct CDR3 sequences, with approximately 15% appearing a single time and under 30% taken by the ten largest. The sequenced material came from CD8+ T cells from PBMCs. The receptors stem from a human donor in good health (CMV status not recorded). Some clones in this sample may be carry-over from other donors' samples.

The table lists this clonotype with a few counts. The chain uses TRBV5-5 and TRBJ2-1; a weak D match, TRBD1 (5 bases). The CDR3 is made up of 16 amino acids. The germline gives CDR1 SGHKS, CDR2 YYEKEE (reference sequence). Trimming removed 4 bases from V and 3 bases from J, with 17 bases in between. This CDR3 reads CASSPRTSSFYNEQFF. In nucleotides, the CDR3 is TGTGCCAGCAGCCCCCGGACATCCTCGTTCTACAATGAGCAGTTCTTC. The variable domain in full, completed from reference TRBV5-5 and TRBJ2-1, reads DAGVTQSPTHLIKTRGQQVTLRCSPISGHKSVSWYQQVLGQGPQFIFQYYEKEERGRGNFPDRFSARQFPNYSSELNVNALLLGDSALYLCASSPRTSSFYNEQFFGPGTRLTVL.

This clonotype was counted ten times or more. The V gene is TRBV2, the J gene TRBJ1-5; D remains unclear. Trimming removed 1 base at V and 1 base at J, with 5 bases between. Germline V gene data show CDR1 as SNHLY and CDR2 as FYNNEI. The CDR3 covers 14 residues. The CDR3 region has the DNA TGTGCCAGCAGTGAAGTCGAAAGCAATCAGCCCCAGCATTTT. Translated: CASSEVESNQPQHF.

CDR3 sequence: CATSINTIPNTGELFF. The CDR3 DNA reads as TGTGCCACCAGCATAAACACGATCCCGAACACCGGGGAGCTGTTTTTT. The chain joins TRBV15 to TRBJ2-2, with D unclear. Trimming removed 4 bases at V and 0 bases at J, with 12 bases between. The germline V gene has CDR1 LNHNV and CDR2 YYDKDF (reference sequence). CDR3 length: 16 amino acids.

In this sample, this clonotype turned up a few times. The gene calls are TRBV4-2 and TRBJ1-2; possibly TRBD1 for D (5 bases). Germline V gene lookup returns CDR1 LGHNA and CDR2 YNFKEQ. There are 15 residues in the CDR3. With 2 bases removed from V and 8 bases from J, the gap between germline ends came to 18 bases. DNA for the CDR3: TGTGCCAGCAGCCAAAGGACGGGACTAGCTATGGGCTACACCTTC. This gives the protein CASSQRTGLAMGYTF.

The chain carries TRBV6-6 and TRBJ1-3; 7 bases are shared with TRBD1. CDR3 length equals 15 residues. The V gene's germline CDR1 is MNHNY and CDR2 SVGAGI (reference sequence). V shed 7 bases and J 3 bases; nucleotides not matched to a gene: 9. The DNA for the CDR3 is TGTGCCAGCACCGCCTCGACAGGGAATGGAAACACCATATATTTT. Its translation is CASTASTGNGNTIYF.

This clonotype was seen a few times. CDR3 protein: CASSPPGRDTEAFF. Written as DNA, the CDR3 is TGCGCCAGCAGCCCCCCCGGGAGGGACACTGAAGCTTTCTTT. The genes are TRBV4-1 and TRBJ1-1; no clear D gene. Germline CDR1 is MGHRA and CDR2 is YSYEKL. The CDR3 covers 14 residues. V was shortened by 4 bases and J by 3 bases, with 12 bases between the two germline ends.

In this sample, this clonotype turned up many times. The V gene is TRBV7-9, the J gene TRBJ2-1, with 8 bases matching TRBD1. Germline trimming cut 4 bases from V and 6 bases from J; bases unmatched to any gene: 11. The CDR3 contains 16 residues. From germline, CDR1 is SEHNR and CDR2 FQNEAQ (reference sequence). The CDR3 DNA reads TGTGCCAGCAGCTCCCTGCGGACAGGGATTGGCAATGAGCAGTTCTTC. It specifies CASSSLRTGIGNEQFF.